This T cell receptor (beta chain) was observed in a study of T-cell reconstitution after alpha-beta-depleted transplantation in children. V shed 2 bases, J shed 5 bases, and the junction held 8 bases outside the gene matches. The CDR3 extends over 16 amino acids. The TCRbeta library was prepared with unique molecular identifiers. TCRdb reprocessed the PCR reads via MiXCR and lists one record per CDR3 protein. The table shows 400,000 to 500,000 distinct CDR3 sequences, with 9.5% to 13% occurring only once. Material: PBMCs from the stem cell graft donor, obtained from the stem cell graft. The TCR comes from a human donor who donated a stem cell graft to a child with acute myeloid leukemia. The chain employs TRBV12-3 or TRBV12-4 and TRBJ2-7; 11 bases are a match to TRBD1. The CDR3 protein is CASSLRPGQGANEQYF. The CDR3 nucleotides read TGTGCCAGCAGTTTACGCCCCGGACAGGGGGCGAACGAGCAGTACTTC.